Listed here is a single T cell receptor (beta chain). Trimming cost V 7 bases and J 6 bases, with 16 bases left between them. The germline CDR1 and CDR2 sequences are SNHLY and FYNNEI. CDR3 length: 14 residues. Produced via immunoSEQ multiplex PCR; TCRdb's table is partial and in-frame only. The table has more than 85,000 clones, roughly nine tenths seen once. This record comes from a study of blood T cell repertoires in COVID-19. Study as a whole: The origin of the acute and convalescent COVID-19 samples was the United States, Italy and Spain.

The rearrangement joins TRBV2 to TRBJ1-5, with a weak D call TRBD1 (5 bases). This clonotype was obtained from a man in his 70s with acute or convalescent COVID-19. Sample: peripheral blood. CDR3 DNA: TGTGCCAGCATCCCGGGGGAGGGCGGTCAGCCCCAGCATTTT. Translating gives CASIPGEGGQPQHF. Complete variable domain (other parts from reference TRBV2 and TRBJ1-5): EPEVTQTPSHQVTQMGQEVILRCVPISNHLYFYWYRQILGQKVEFLVSFYNNEISEKSEIFDDQFSVERPDGSNFTLKIRSTKLEDSAMYFCASIPGEGGQPQHFGDGTRLSIL.